Following are 5 T cell receptor beta chains from one sample sequenced in a study of patients and donors after allogeneic stem cell transplantation. TCRdb called the RT-PCR reads again in MiXCR, with one record for every CDR3 protein. The table shows 400,000 to 500,000 distinct CDR3 sequences, with roughly 17% occurring only once. Sequencing was performed on blood, either unsorted or a sorted T cell fraction (not recorded which). Receptors were obtained from a human donor who was either an allogeneic HSCT recipient or a stem cell or donor lymphocyte infusion donor (not recorded which). It is not recorded whose cells these are; they may come from a transplant donor.

This clonotype has a handful of counts. V is TRBV20-1 and J is TRBJ1-5; 9 nucleotides line up with TRBD1. The CDR3 contains 16 residues. The ends lost 1 base at V and 0 bases at J; junction bases unmatched: 4. Germline CDR1 and CDR2: DFQATT and SNEGSKA (reference sequence). CDR3 nucleotide sequence: TGCAGTGCTAGAGTCACAGGGGGCCCTAGCAATCAGCCCCAGCATTTT. This translates into CSARVTGGPSNQPQHF.

This clonotype has a handful of counts. This sequence joins TRBV7-2 and TRBJ2-7; no firm D call. The CDR3 runs 15 residues. The V gene lost 1 base and the J gene lost 7 bases, with 17 bases spanning the gap. Germline-derived CDR1 and CDR2 are SGHTA and FQGNSA. CDR3 loop: CASSLDARPLGEQYF. The CDR3 bases are TGTGCCAGCAGCTTAGACGCCAGACCTCTTGGGGAGCAGTACTTC.

This clonotype has a handful of counts. The CDR3 DNA is TGTGCCAGCAGCTTTCTCAAAAGCTCCTACAATGAGCAGTTCTTC. It specifies CASSFLKSSYNEQFF. The J gene is TRBJ2-1, the V gene TRBV11-2; D gene unclear. In germline, CDR1 is SGHAT, CDR2 FQNNGV. Trimming removed 3 bases from V and 0 bases from J, with 9 bases in between. This CDR3 contains 15 residues.

The table lists this clonotype with a few counts. The chain links TRBV7-3 to TRBJ2-2; 9 bases are a match to TRBD1. Unmatched junction bases numbered 5, after V lost 4 bases and J lost 5 bases. The germline CDR1 and CDR2 sequences are SGHTA and FQGTGA. The CDR3 totals 15 residues. CDR3 nucleotide sequence: TGTGCCAGCAGCTCACAGGGGGCGCGAACCGGGGAGCTGTTTTTT. It translates to CASSSQGARTGELFF.

This clonotype was counted only a few times. V usage is TRBV20-1 and J usage is TRBJ2-1; 11 bases line up with TRBD2. Germline CDR1 and CDR2: DFQATT and SNEGSKA (reference sequence). This CDR3 contains 15 residues. V dropped 5 bases and J dropped 5; count of bases not matched to a gene: 8. CDR3 region: CSAPRTSGWDNEQFF. The CDR3 nucleotides read TGCAGTGCTCCAAGGACTAGCGGGTGGGACAATGAGCAGTTCTTC.